The 20 T cell receptor beta chains below come from one sample, sequenced in a study of monozygotic twins with inflammatory bowel disease. TCRdb reprocessed the 5' RACE reads and stores each CDR3 protein as one record, lacking DNA. Its listing shows roughly 320,000 distinct CDR3 sequences. The sequencing sample was made of blood. All receptors derive from a human donor with ulcerative colitis or Crohn's disease, or a healthy co-twin of an affected twin (not recorded which).

V and J are TRBV7-3 and TRBJ1-2; TCRdb selects TRBD1, and the lack of DNA leaves this call unchecked. The germline gives CDR1 SGHTA, CDR2 FQGTGA. The CDR3 spans 14 residues. CDR3 sequence: CASSPTGTSYGYTF.

The chain joins TRBV6-2 or TRBV6-3 to TRBJ2-5; no DNA is available, so the TRBD2 call from TCRdb remains unchecked. Per the germline V gene, CDR1 is MNHEY and CDR2 is SVGEGT. There are 14 residues in the CDR3. CDR3 sequence: CASNWREWQETQYF.

V and J are TRBV11-2 and TRBJ1-1. The CDR3 is made up of 14 amino acids. Germline CDR1 and CDR2: SGHAT and FQNNGV. CDR3 amino acids: CASSLGNRNTEAFF. Complete variable domain (other parts from reference TRBV11-2 and TRBJ1-1): EAGVAQSPRYKIIEKRQSVAFWCNPISGHATLYWYQQILGQGPKLLIQFQNNGVVDDSQLPKDRFSAERLKGVDSTLKIQPAKLEDSAVYLCASSLGNRNTEAFFGQGTRLTVV.

The chain uses TRBV9 and TRBJ2-1; lacking DNA, the TRBD1 call made by TCRdb goes unchecked. The CDR3 covers 14 residues. Germline V gene data show CDR1 as SGDLS and CDR2 as YYNGEE. The CDR3 protein is CASSDPPEKVEQFF.

V is TRBV7-2 and J is TRBJ2-7; TCRdb's D gene call, TRBD2, goes unchecked for lack of DNA. Germline CDR1 and CDR2: SGHTA and FQGNSA. The CDR3 consists of 16 residues. Here the CDR3 reads CASSLASSGASYEQYF. The whole variable domain, filled in from reference TRBV7-2 and TRBJ2-7, reads GAGVSQSPSNKVTEKGKDVELRCDPISGHTALYWYRQSLGQGLEFLIYFQGNSAPDKSGLPSDRFSAERTGGSVSTLTIQRTQQEDSAVYLCASSLASSGASYEQYFGPGTRLTVT.

V usage is TRBV5-1 and J usage is TRBJ2-5. The germline V gene has CDR1 SGHRS and CDR2 YFSETQ. This CDR3 comprises 11 residues. The CDR3 loop reads CASSRQETQYF.

V is TRBV5-1 and J is TRBJ2-7. CDR1 and CDR2 (germline): SGHRS, YFSETQ. The CDR3 extends over 13 amino acids. CDR3 in amino acids: CASSLAETYEQYF.

The chain carries TRBV27 and TRBJ2-3; lacking DNA, the TRBD1 call made by TCRdb goes unchecked. CDR1 MNHEY and CDR2 SMNVEV come from the germline V gene (reference sequence). The CDR3 contains 13 residues. The CDR3 loop reads CASRGQPGNTQYF.

The J gene is TRBJ2-7, the V gene TRBV5-1; there is no DNA to check the TCRdb D call of TRBD2. The germline V gene has CDR1 SGHRS and CDR2 YFSETQ. The CDR3 extends over 16 amino acids. CDR3: CASSLGLAGGSHEQYF.

The chain combines TRBV7-2 with TRBJ2-3. CDR1 is SGHTA and CDR2 is FQGNSA in the germline V gene. The CDR3 covers 14 residues. CDR3 region: CASSLATSSDTQYF.

The chain is built from TRBV5-1 and TRBJ2-3; TCRdb outputs TRBD1, but without DNA this stays unchecked. The germline V gene encodes CDR1 SGHRS and CDR2 YFSETQ. The CDR3 length is 14 residues. The CDR3 region is CASKQKGDTDTQNF.

The chain couples TRBV12-3 or TRBV12-4 to TRBJ2-2. The CDR3 is 15 residues long. CDR3 residues: CASSLGTVNTGELFF.

This rearrangement joins TRBV5-1 to TRBJ2-7; the D gene TCRdb calls, TRBD1, cannot be checked with no DNA. CDR1 is SGHRS and CDR2 is YFSETQ in the germline V gene. This CDR3 has 14 residues. CDR3 region: CASSFGGGGGEQYF.

The V gene is TRBV5-1, the J gene TRBJ1-1. CDR3 length: 15 residues. Germline CDR1 and CDR2: SGHRS and YFSETQ. This CDR3 reads CASSQQNTGNTEAFF.

The chain carries TRBV29-1 and TRBJ2-7. The CDR3 has 11 amino acids. The germline V gene encodes CDR1 SQVTM and CDR2 ANQGSEA. The CDR3 protein is CSVLVGYEQYF.

The chain has TRBV12-3 or TRBV12-4 and TRBJ2-1; without DNA, the TCRdb call of TRBD1 cannot be checked. The CDR3 is 16 residues long. The CDR3 loop reads CATTTLGTVIYNEQFF.

The chain combines TRBV5-1 with TRBJ2-2; the TCRdb D gene call, TRBD1, has no DNA to confirm it. Germline V gene sequence: CDR1 SGHRS, CDR2 YFSETQ. The CDR3 is 14 residues long. The CDR3 protein is CASVPDAVGGELFF.

V and J are TRBV7-2 and TRBJ2-3; the TCRdb D gene call, TRBD1, has no DNA to confirm it. CDR1 SGHTA and CDR2 FQGNSA come from the germline V gene. CDR3 length: 14 amino acids. CDR3: CASRRGGGTDTQYF.

The chain is built from TRBV29-1 and TRBJ2-7. Germline V gives CDR1 SQVTM, CDR2 ANQGSEA. This CDR3 has 12 residues. The CDR3 is CSVYRGTYEQYF.

The chain employs TRBV6-5 and TRBJ2-3; TCRdb designates TRBD2, a call that cannot be tested without DNA. This CDR3 comprises 13 residues. Germline V gives CDR1 MNHEY, CDR2 SVGAGI. This chain's CDR3 is CASRNGLSDTQYF.